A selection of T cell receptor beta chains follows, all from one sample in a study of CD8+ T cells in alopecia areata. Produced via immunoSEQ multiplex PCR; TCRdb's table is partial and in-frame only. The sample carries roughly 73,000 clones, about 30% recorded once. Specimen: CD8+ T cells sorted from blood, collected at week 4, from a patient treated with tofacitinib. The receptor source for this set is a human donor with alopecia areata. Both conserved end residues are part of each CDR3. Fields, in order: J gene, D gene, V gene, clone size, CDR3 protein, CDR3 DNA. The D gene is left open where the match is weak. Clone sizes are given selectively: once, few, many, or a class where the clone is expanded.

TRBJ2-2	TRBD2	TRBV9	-	CASSAGTSGPSGELFF	TGTGCCAGCAGCGCGGGGACTAGCGGCCCGTCCGGGGAGCTGTTTTTT
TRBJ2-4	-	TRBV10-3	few	CAIRDTAGENIQYF	TGTGCCATCCGGGACACGGCGGGAGAAAACATTCAGTACTTC
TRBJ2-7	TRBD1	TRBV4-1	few	CASSQEDRERSYEQYF	TGCGCCAGCAGCCAAGAAGACAGGGAACGGTCCTACGAGCAGTACTTC
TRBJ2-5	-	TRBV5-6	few	CASSLSVVEGVGETQYF	TGTGCCAGCAGCTTATCGGTGGTCGAGGGGGTGGGAGAGACCCAGTACTTC
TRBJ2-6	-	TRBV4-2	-	CASSPGTGANVLTF	TGTGCCAGCAGCCCCGGGACTGGGGCCAACGTCCTGACTTTC
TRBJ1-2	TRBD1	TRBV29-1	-	CSVGDSNYGYTF	TGCAGCGTTGGGGACAGCAACTATGGCTACACCTTC
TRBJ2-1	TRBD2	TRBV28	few	CASSGLAGTSYNEQFF	TGTGCCAGCAGTGGACTAGCGGGAACCTCCTACAATGAGCAGTTCTTC
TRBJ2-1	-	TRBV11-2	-	CASILRTGLYNEQFF	TGTGCCAGCATCTTGAGGACGGGACTTTACAATGAGCAGTTCTTC
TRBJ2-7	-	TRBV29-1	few	CSVEWGSDYEQYF	TGCAGCGTTGAATGGGGCAGCGATTACGAGCAGTACTTC
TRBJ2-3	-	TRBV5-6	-	CASSSKGYTQYF	TGTGCCAGCAGCTCTAAAGGTTATACGCAGTATTTT
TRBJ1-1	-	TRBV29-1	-	CSAPGRTNTEAFF	TGCAGCGCCCCCGGGAGGACGAACACTGAAGCTTTCTTT
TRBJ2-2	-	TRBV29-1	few	CSAYRTDTGELFF	TGCAGCGCCTACAGGACCGACACCGGGGAGCTGTTTTTT
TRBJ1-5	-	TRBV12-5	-	CASGLGLQPQHF	TGTGCTAGTGGTTTGGGTCTTCAGCCCCAGCATTTT
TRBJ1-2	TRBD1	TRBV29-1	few	CSVYPGDSHLSPNYGYTF	TGCAGCGTTTACCCTGGGGACAGTCACCTCTCGCCCAACTATGGCTACACCTTC
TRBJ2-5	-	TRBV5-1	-	CASSLDGTSNQETQYF	TGCGCCAGCAGCTTGGATGGCACCTCGAACCAAGAGACCCAGTACTTC
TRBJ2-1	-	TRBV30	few	CAWSPAVFGGNINEQFF	TGTGCCTGGAGCCCCGCCGTATTCGGTGGCAATATAAATGAGCAGTTCTTC
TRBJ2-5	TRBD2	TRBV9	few	CASSASGGQETQYF	TGTGCCAGCAGCGCTAGCGGGGGACAAGAGACCCAGTACTTC
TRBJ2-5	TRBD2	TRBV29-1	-	CSVTSAGLGEETQYF	TGCAGCGTTACCTCCGCGGGACTAGGGGAAGAGACCCAGTACTTC
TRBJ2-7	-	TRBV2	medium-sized	CATVPREGSPYEQYF	TGTGCCACCGTACCCCGGGAAGGGTCGCCCTACGAGCAGTACTTC
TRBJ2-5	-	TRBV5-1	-	CASSLWGKETQYF	TGCGCCAGCAGCTTGTGGGGGAAAGAGACCCAGTACTTC
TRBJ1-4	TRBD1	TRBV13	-	CASSFSDSGTGANEKLFF	TGTGCCAGCAGCTTCTCAGATTCCGGGACAGGGGCTAATGAAAAACTGTTTTTT
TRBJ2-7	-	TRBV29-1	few	CSVEASAYEQYF	TGCAGCGTTGAAGCGTCAGCCTACGAGCAGTACTTC
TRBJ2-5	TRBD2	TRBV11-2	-	CASSLDLLSSGLGETQYF	TGTGCCAGCAGCTTAGATCTGTTGTCTAGCGGACTTGGGGAGACCCAGTACTTC
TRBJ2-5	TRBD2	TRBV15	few	CATSREGGSAQETQYF	TGTGCCACCAGCAGAGAGGGCGGGAGTGCTCAAGAGACCCAGTACTTC
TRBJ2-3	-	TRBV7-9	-	CASSLSPGRRKDTQYF	TGTGCCAGCAGCTTATCACCAGGGCGAAGGAAGGATACGCAGTATTTT
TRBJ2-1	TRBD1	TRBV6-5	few	CATQTTGGTGNEQFF	TGTGCAACTCAAACGACAGGGGGTACTGGAAATGAGCAGTTCTTC
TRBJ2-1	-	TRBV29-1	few	CSVTYSVPFDEQFF	TGCAGCGTGACCTACAGTGTTCCCTTCGATGAGCAGTTCTTC
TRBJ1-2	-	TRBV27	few	CASSLSGGNGYTF	TGTGCCAGCAGTTTATCGGGGGGCAATGGCTACACCTTC
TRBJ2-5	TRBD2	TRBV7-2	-	CASSLGLAGGPETQYF	TGTGCCAGCAGCTTAGGACTAGCGGGAGGACCGGAGACCCAGTACTTC
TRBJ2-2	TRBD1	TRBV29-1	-	CSIDRGPNTGELFF	TGCAGCATAGACAGGGGGCCTAACACCGGGGAGCTGTTTTTT
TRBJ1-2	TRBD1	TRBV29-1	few	CSVEDRRTGGNYGYTF	TGCAGCGTTGAAGATCGAAGGACAGGGGGGAACTATGGCTACACCTTC
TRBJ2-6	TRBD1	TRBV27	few	CASSLKGAGVRSGANVLTF	TGTGCCAGCAGTTTAAAGGGGGCAGGGGTGCGCTCTGGGGCCAACGTCCTGACTTTC
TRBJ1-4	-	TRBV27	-	CASSPNGYGKLFF	TGTGCCAGCAGTCCTAACGGTTATGGAAAACTGTTTTTT
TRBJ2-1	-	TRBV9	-	CASSVRGRLGNEQFF	TGTGCCAGCAGCGTTAGGGGGAGGCTTGGAAATGAGCAGTTCTTC
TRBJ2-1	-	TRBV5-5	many	CASSFWGSYNEQFF	TGTGCCAGCAGCTTCTGGGGGAGCTACAATGAGCAGTTCTTC
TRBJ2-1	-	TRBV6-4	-	CASSERGVSYNEQFF	TGTGCCAGCAGTGAGCGCGGGGTCTCCTACAATGAGCAGTTCTTC
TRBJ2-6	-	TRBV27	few	CASSFRGQYSGANVLTF	TGTGCCAGCAGTTTTCGGGGCCAATACTCTGGGGCCAACGTCCTGACTTTC
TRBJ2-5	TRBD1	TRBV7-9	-	CASRDGTGEETQYF	TGTGCCAGCAGAGACGGGACAGGGGAAGAGACCCAGTACTTC
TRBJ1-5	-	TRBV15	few	CATSGSDRGNQPQHF	TGTGCCACCAGCGGATCGGACCGAGGAAATCAGCCCCAGCATTTT
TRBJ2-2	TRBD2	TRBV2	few	CAREIAGVTGELFF	TGTGCCAGGGAGATAGCGGGAGTTACCGGGGAGCTGTTTTTT
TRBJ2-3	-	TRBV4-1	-	CASSQVESRDTQYF	TGCGCCAGCAGCCAAGTGGAGAGTAGGGATACGCAGTATTTT
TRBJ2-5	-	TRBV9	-	CASSPKTGTQETQYF	TGTGCCAGCAGCCCTAAGACCGGGACCCAAGAGACCCAGTACTTC
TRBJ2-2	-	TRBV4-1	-	CASSLGAGELFF	TGCGCCAGCAGCCTGGGGGCCGGGGAGCTGTTTTTT
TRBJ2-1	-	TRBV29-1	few	CSVESPQRNEQFF	TGCAGCGTTGAATCCCCCCAACGGAATGAGCAGTTCTTC
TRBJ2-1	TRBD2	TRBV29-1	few	CSVGGSGRAYTNEQFF	TGCAGCGTTGGGGGTAGCGGGAGGGCCTATACGAATGAGCAGTTCTTC
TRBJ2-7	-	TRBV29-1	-	CSVGGTYEQYF	TGCAGCGTTGGGGGGACCTACGAGCAGTACTTC
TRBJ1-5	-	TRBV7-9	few	CASSSNSNQPQHF	TGTGCCAGCAGCTCGAACAGCAATCAGCCCCAGCATTTT
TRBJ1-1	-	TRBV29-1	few	CSVAIGMNTEAFF	TGCAGCGTTGCTATCGGGATGAACACTGAAGCTTTCTTT
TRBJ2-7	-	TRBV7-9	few	CASNQGGYEQYF	TGTGCCAGCAACCAGGGTGGCTACGAGCAGTACTTC
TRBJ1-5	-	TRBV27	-	CASSRIGGQPQHF	TGTGCCAGCAGTCGAATCGGCGGACAGCCCCAGCATTTT
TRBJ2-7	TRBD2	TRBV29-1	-	CSVLSGTSYEQYF	TGCAGCGTCTTGAGCGGGACTTCCTACGAGCAGTACTTC
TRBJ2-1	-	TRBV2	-	CASSDYLGSGNEQFF	TGTGCCAGCAGTGATTACCTGGGGAGCGGAAATGAGCAGTTCTTC
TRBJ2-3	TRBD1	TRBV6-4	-	CASSDSSPDRADTQYF	TGTGCCAGCAGTGACTCGAGTCCGGACAGGGCAGATACGCAGTATTTT
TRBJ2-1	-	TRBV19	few	CASSMFGYNEQFF	TGTGCCAGTAGTATGTTTGGGTACAATGAGCAGTTCTTC
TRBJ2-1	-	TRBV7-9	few	CASSFRGVGQYNEQFF	TGTGCCAGCAGCTTTCGAGGAGTTGGGCAATACAATGAGCAGTTCTTC
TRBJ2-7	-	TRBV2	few	CASSESSARYEQYF	TGTGCCAGCAGTGAGTCCAGTGCCCGCTACGAGCAGTACTTC
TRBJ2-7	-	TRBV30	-	CAWDGTTSYEQYF	TGTGCCTGGGACGGGACCACATCCTACGAGCAGTACTTC